These T cell receptor beta chains were read from a single sample in a study of blood T cell repertoires in COVID-19. Repertoires were generated with immunoSEQ multiplex PCR, while TCRdb's copy carries only in-frame clones and drops some. The data show about 99,000 clones, with 80% to 90% seen just once and about 3% held by the top ten. Sequenced: peripheral blood. The receptors come from a human donor in a cohort sampled during active COVID-19. Each CDR3 is given with its conserved first and last residue. Fields, in order: D gene, V gene, J gene, clone size, CDR3 protein, CDR3 DNA. The D gene is left open where the match is weak. Only some rows state a clone size, as once, few, many or a class for expanded clones.

d_call: .; v_call: TRBV7-2; j_call: TRBJ2-7; clone_size: once; cdr3_aa: CASSPQTGTYEQYF; cdr3_nt: TGTGCCAGCAGCCCCCAGACGGGAACCTACGAGCAGTACTTC
d_call: .; v_call: TRBV4-2; j_call: TRBJ2-1; clone_size: .; cdr3_aa: CASSQATGYNEQFF; cdr3_nt: TGTGCCAGCAGCCAAGCCACAGGCTACAATGAGCAGTTCTTC
d_call: TRBD2; v_call: TRBV6-2/TRBV6-3; j_call: TRBJ2-1; clone_size: .; cdr3_aa: CASSVAGGISYNEQFF; cdr3_nt: TGTGCCAGCAGTGTAGCGGGAGGTATCTCCTACAATGAGCAGTTCTTC
d_call: TRBD2; v_call: TRBV7-9; j_call: TRBJ2-7; clone_size: once; cdr3_aa: CASSPAGGAYEQYF; cdr3_nt: TGTGCCAGCAGCCCAGCGGGGGGGGCCTACGAGCAGTACTTC
d_call: .; v_call: TRBV27; j_call: TRBJ2-7; clone_size: .; cdr3_aa: CASSWQGSYEQYF; cdr3_nt: TGTGCCAGCAGTTGGCAGGGCTCCTACGAGCAGTACTTC
d_call: TRBD1; v_call: TRBV7-2; j_call: TRBJ2-3; clone_size: .; cdr3_aa: CASSRDRGFTDTQYF; cdr3_nt: TGTGCCAGCAGCCGGGACAGGGGCTTCACAGATACGCAGTATTTT
d_call: TRBD1; v_call: TRBV20-1; j_call: TRBJ1-1; clone_size: .; cdr3_aa: CSASAGGGTEAFF; cdr3_nt: TGCAGTGCTAGTGCAGGGGGAGGCACTGAAGCTTTCTTT
d_call: .; v_call: TRBV5-4; j_call: TRBJ1-2; clone_size: .; cdr3_aa: CASSRQPTYGYTF; cdr3_nt: TGTGCCAGCAGCCGACAGCCGACTTATGGCTACACCTTC
d_call: TRBD1; v_call: TRBV15; j_call: TRBJ2-1; clone_size: once; cdr3_aa: CATSSPWDSSYNEQFF; cdr3_nt: TGTGCCACCAGCAGCCCCTGGGACAGCTCCTACAATGAGCAGTTCTTC
d_call: .; v_call: TRBV27; j_call: TRBJ1-1; clone_size: once; cdr3_aa: CASSFYPGTEAFF; cdr3_nt: TGTGCCAGCAGTTTTTACCCGGGCACTGAAGCTTTCTTT
d_call: TRBD2; v_call: TRBV28; j_call: TRBJ2-2; clone_size: .; cdr3_aa: CASKSSGSQNTGELFF; cdr3_nt: TGTGCCAGCAAAAGTAGCGGGAGTCAGAACACCGGGGAGCTGTTTTTT
d_call: .; v_call: TRBV30; j_call: TRBJ2-5; clone_size: .; cdr3_aa: CAWSVLRKAQETQYF; cdr3_nt: TGTGCCTGGAGTGTACTACGGAAAGCCCAAGAGACCCAGTACTTC
d_call: TRBD2; v_call: TRBV10-2; j_call: TRBJ2-1; clone_size: .; cdr3_aa: CASMWASGSNEQFF; cdr3_nt: TGCGCCAGCATGTGGGCTAGCGGGAGTAATGAGCAGTTCTTC
d_call: TRBD1; v_call: TRBV19; j_call: TRBJ1-1; clone_size: once; cdr3_aa: CASRPPGTGGSGEAFF; cdr3_nt: TGTGCCAGTAGACCCCCGGGGACAGGGGGCAGTGGTGAAGCTTTCTTT
d_call: TRBD1; v_call: TRBV19; j_call: TRBJ2-5; clone_size: once; cdr3_aa: CASSWTGGAETQYF; cdr3_nt: TGTGCCAGCTCCTGGACAGGGGGCGCAGAGACCCAGTACTTC
d_call: .; v_call: TRBV24-1; j_call: TRBJ2-7; clone_size: .; cdr3_aa: CAPPQGGFPPSYEQYF; cdr3_nt: TGTGCCCCCCCGCAGGGGGGATTCCCCCCGAGCTACGAGCAGTACTTC
d_call: .; v_call: TRBV19; j_call: TRBJ2-3; clone_size: .; cdr3_aa: CASTPFGGPYTDTQYF; cdr3_nt: TGTGCCAGTACCCCGTTTGGCGGGCCCTACACAGATACGCAGTATTTT
d_call: TRBD1; v_call: TRBV20-1; j_call: TRBJ2-3; clone_size: .; cdr3_aa: CSASPGRGRTDTQYF; cdr3_nt: TGCAGTGCTAGTCCTGGCAGGGGGCGCACAGATACGCAGTATTTT
d_call: TRBD2; v_call: TRBV4-1; j_call: TRBJ2-1; clone_size: .; cdr3_aa: CASSQGGGRSSYNEQFF; cdr3_nt: TGCGCCAGCAGCCAAGGGGGCGGGAGGAGCTCCTACAATGAGCAGTTCTTC
d_call: .; v_call: TRBV19; j_call: TRBJ1-6; clone_size: .; cdr3_aa: CASSIRQIGNSPLHF; cdr3_nt: TGTGCCAGTAGTATAAGACAGATTGGGAATTCACCCCTCCACTTT
d_call: TRBD1; v_call: TRBV28; j_call: TRBJ1-1; clone_size: few; cdr3_aa: CASSLVWGQGVNTEAFF; cdr3_nt: TGTGCCAGCAGTTTAGTTTGGGGACAGGGGGTGAACACTGAAGCTTTCTTT
d_call: TRBD2; v_call: TRBV7-2; j_call: TRBJ2-1; clone_size: once; cdr3_aa: CASSVNSGGAGEQFF; cdr3_nt: TGTGCCAGCAGCGTCAATAGCGGGGGGGCTGGGGAGCAGTTCTTC
d_call: TRBD2; v_call: TRBV7-9; j_call: TRBJ2-7; clone_size: once; cdr3_aa: CASSIRGGGRSTIPYEQYF; cdr3_nt: TGTGCCAGCAGCATCAGGGGCGGGGGGCGCTCTACAATTCCCTACGAGCAGTACTTC
d_call: TRBD1; v_call: TRBV28; j_call: TRBJ2-1; clone_size: .; cdr3_aa: CASSKTGGLNEQFF; cdr3_nt: TGTGCCAGCAGTAAAACAGGGGGTCTCAATGAGCAGTTCTTC
d_call: TRBD2; v_call: TRBV10-3; j_call: TRBJ2-2; clone_size: once; cdr3_aa: CAIRHGGRDTGELFF; cdr3_nt: TGTGCCATCAGGCACGGCGGGAGGGACACCGGGGAGCTGTTTTTT
d_call: .; v_call: TRBV19; j_call: TRBJ2-5; clone_size: once; cdr3_aa: CASSLGGVIQETQYF; cdr3_nt: TGTGCCAGCTCCCTTGGAGGGGTAATACAAGAGACCCAGTACTTC
d_call: .; v_call: TRBV3-1/TRBV3-2; j_call: TRBJ2-1; clone_size: .; cdr3_aa: CASSQEGHEQFF; cdr3_nt: TGTGCCAGCAGCCAAGAGGGGCATGAGCAGTTCTTC
d_call: .; v_call: TRBV6-5; j_call: TRBJ1-1; clone_size: .; cdr3_aa: CASSPRQVLGTEAFF; cdr3_nt: TGTGCCAGCAGTCCAAGACAGGTGCTAGGCACTGAAGCTTTCTTT
d_call: TRBD1; v_call: TRBV11-2; j_call: TRBJ2-3; clone_size: .; cdr3_aa: CASSMRQGAADTQYF; cdr3_nt: TGTGCCAGCAGCATGCGACAGGGGGCTGCAGATACGCAGTATTTT
d_call: .; v_call: TRBV14; j_call: TRBJ2-2; clone_size: .; cdr3_aa: CASSQPRVTGELFF; cdr3_nt: TGTGCCAGCAGCCAGCCCAGGGTCACCGGGGAGCTGTTTTTT
d_call: .; v_call: TRBV30; j_call: TRBJ2-7; clone_size: .; cdr3_aa: CAWSAAAYEQYF; cdr3_nt: TGTGCCTGGAGTGCGGCGGCCTACGAGCAGTACTTC
d_call: TRBD2; v_call: TRBV5-5; j_call: TRBJ2-5; clone_size: .; cdr3_aa: CASSAGLVSPQETQYF; cdr3_nt: TGTGCCAGCAGCGCCGGACTAGTATCGCCTCAAGAGACCCAGTACTTC
d_call: TRBD2; v_call: TRBV2; j_call: TRBJ2-7; clone_size: .; cdr3_aa: CASSAGGYSRSYEQYF; cdr3_nt: TGTGCCAGCAGTGCGGGGGGTTACTCAAGATCCTACGAGCAGTACTTC
d_call: TRBD2; v_call: TRBV19; j_call: TRBJ2-4; clone_size: .; cdr3_aa: CASSFSGTSGGGAKNIQYF; cdr3_nt: TGTGCCAGTAGTTTCTCCGGGACTAGCGGGGGGGGTGCCAAAAACATTCAGTACTTC
d_call: .; v_call: TRBV21-1; j_call: TRBJ2-7; clone_size: .; cdr3_aa: CASPGQGPFSSYEQYF; cdr3_nt: TGTGCCAGCCCGGGACAGGGACCTTTTAGCTCCTACGAGCAGTACTTC
d_call: TRBD2; v_call: TRBV5-4; j_call: TRBJ2-7; clone_size: .; cdr3_aa: CASSLPVSGTSSHEQYF; cdr3_nt: TGTGCCAGCAGCCTTCCTGTATCCGGGACTAGTTCCCACGAGCAGTACTTC
d_call: TRBD1; v_call: TRBV2; j_call: TRBJ1-6; clone_size: .; cdr3_aa: CASSQGASYNSPLHF; cdr3_nt: TGTGCCAGCAGCCAGGGGGCCTCCTATAATTCACCCCTCCACTTT
d_call: TRBD1; v_call: TRBV9; j_call: TRBJ2-1; clone_size: .; cdr3_aa: CASSGRDRGNNEQFF; cdr3_nt: TGTGCCAGCAGCGGCCGGGACAGGGGAAACAATGAGCAGTTCTTC
d_call: .; v_call: TRBV7-3; j_call: TRBJ1-2; clone_size: .; cdr3_aa: CASSIEPTDYGYTF; cdr3_nt: TGTGCCAGCAGCATCGAACCTACCGACTATGGCTACACCTTC
d_call: TRBD1; v_call: TRBV7-2; j_call: TRBJ1-1; clone_size: .; cdr3_aa: CASSLVMGQGTEAFF; cdr3_nt: TGTGCCAGCAGCTTAGTGATGGGACAGGGAACTGAAGCTTTCTTT
d_call: .; v_call: TRBV5-4; j_call: TRBJ1-5; clone_size: .; cdr3_aa: CASSPAPTSGRHQPQHF; cdr3_nt: TGTGCCAGCAGCCCGGCCCCCACCTCAGGGCGCCATCAGCCCCAGCATTTT
d_call: .; v_call: TRBV5-1; j_call: TRBJ1-3; clone_size: .; cdr3_aa: CASSRSVSEGNTIYF; cdr3_nt: TGCGCCAGCAGCCGCAGCGTCTCGGAGGGAAACACCATATATTTT
d_call: .; v_call: TRBV14; j_call: TRBJ1-2; clone_size: few; cdr3_aa: CASSPPAVYGYTF; cdr3_nt: TGTGCCAGCAGCCCCCCGGCGGTCTATGGCTACACCTTC
d_call: .; v_call: TRBV7-2; j_call: TRBJ2-1; clone_size: .; cdr3_aa: CASSSIRGGVDEQFF; cdr3_nt: TGTGCCAGCAGCTCTATTCGAGGGGGGGTGGATGAGCAGTTCTTC
d_call: .; v_call: TRBV5-4; j_call: TRBJ1-1; clone_size: .; cdr3_aa: CASSLAPGYEAFF; cdr3_nt: TGTGCCAGCAGCTTGGCCCCGGGGTACGAAGCTTTCTTT
d_call: TRBD1; v_call: TRBV19; j_call: TRBJ2-7; clone_size: .; cdr3_aa: CASSRQGSYEQYF; cdr3_nt: TGTGCCAGTAGTCGACAGGGGAGCTACGAGCAGTACTTC
d_call: .; v_call: TRBV5-1; j_call: TRBJ1-1; clone_size: .; cdr3_aa: CASSLSTGLETEAFF; cdr3_nt: TGCGCCAGCAGCTTGAGTACAGGGCTGGAGACTGAAGCTTTCTTT
d_call: TRBD2; v_call: TRBV2; j_call: TRBJ2-7; clone_size: once; cdr3_aa: CASSESGSGGWQYF; cdr3_nt: TGTGCCAGCAGTGAATCGGGTAGCGGGGGGTGGCAGTACTTC
d_call: TRBD1; v_call: TRBV10-3; j_call: TRBJ2-3; clone_size: .; cdr3_aa: CAIRGGFGTDTQYF; cdr3_nt: TGTGCCATCAGAGGGGGCTTTGGCACAGATACGCAGTATTTT
d_call: .; v_call: TRBV14; j_call: TRBJ1-1; clone_size: once; cdr3_aa: CASSPTRGSMNTEAFF; cdr3_nt: TGTGCCAGCAGCCCCACGAGGGGGAGTATGAACACTGAAGCTTTCTTT
d_call: .; v_call: TRBV9; j_call: TRBJ1-2; clone_size: .; cdr3_aa: CASSVSGYGYTF; cdr3_nt: TGTGCCAGCAGCGTGAGCGGGTATGGCTACACCTTC
d_call: TRBD2; v_call: TRBV7-8; j_call: TRBJ2-7; clone_size: .; cdr3_aa: CASSLAGGGSYEQYF; cdr3_nt: TGTGCCAGCAGCTTAGCGGGCGGGGGGTCCTACGAGCAGTACTTC
d_call: TRBD2; v_call: TRBV7-2; j_call: TRBJ2-2; clone_size: .; cdr3_aa: CASSPVGRGTGELFF; cdr3_nt: TGTGCCAGCAGCCCAGTCGGGAGGGGTACCGGGGAGCTGTTTTTT
d_call: .; v_call: TRBV5-1; j_call: TRBJ2-2; clone_size: .; cdr3_aa: CASSLKGARTVRRTGELFF; cdr3_nt: TGCGCCAGCAGCTTGAAGGGTGCGAGGACAGTACGGCGAACCGGGGAGCTGTTTTTT